These T cell receptor beta chains were read from a single sample in a study of PD-1 blockade in classical Hodgkin lymphoma. Assay used: immunoSEQ multiplex PCR; TCRdb lists only in-frame clones, some missing. The repertoire includes 50,000 to 65,000 clones, 85% to 90% of them detected once, and around 5% sits in the top ten. This specimen consisted of peripheral blood mononuclear cells (PBMCs), obtained before the second cycle of nivolumab. Receptor source: a human donor with classical Hodgkin lymphoma. Each CDR3 is given with its conserved first and last residue. A D gene is named only where the DNA matches it firmly. Only part of the rows carry a size: once, few, many, or a class if the clone is expanded.

size	V	D	J	CDR3
NA	TRBV10-1	NA	TRBJ1-1	CASSFSGITEAFF
once	TRBV5-8	NA	TRBJ1-5	CASSRNGVSGNQPQHF
NA	TRBV27	NA	TRBJ2-6	CASSLWRGQGANVLTF
NA	TRBV2	TRBD1	TRBJ1-4	CASRADRGHEKLFF
NA	TRBV4-1	NA	TRBJ2-7	CASSQLPQTASSYEQYF
NA	TRBV7-9	NA	TRBJ1-1	CASIDGRGGHTEAFF
NA	TRBV19	NA	TRBJ1-2	CASNPGVGRGYTF
once	TRBV14	NA	TRBJ2-3	CASSQADTQYF
NA	TRBV5-1	NA	TRBJ1-6	CASSLGAENPVSPLHF
NA	TRBV6-1	NA	TRBJ2-6	CASSEKGVIGSGANVLTF
once	TRBV6-6	NA	TRBJ1-5	CASSRGLGNQPQHF
NA	TRBV6-1	TRBD1	TRBJ1-1	CASSGNWGQGEGWDTEAFF
NA	TRBV6-6	NA	TRBJ1-2	CASSYQGRGSYGYTF
NA	TRBV5-1	NA	TRBJ2-2	CASNARTDTGELFF
NA	TRBV30	NA	TRBJ2-2	CASPLEGGNTGELFF
NA	TRBV7-9	NA	TRBJ2-2	CASSRETGELFF
NA	TRBV18	NA	TRBJ1-2	CASSQTLNVGGYGYTF
NA	TRBV5-1	TRBD2	TRBJ2-2	CASSNSGWNTGELFF
NA	TRBV5-1	NA	TRBJ1-5	CASRLGDSNQPQHF
NA	TRBV5-1	NA	TRBJ1-1	CASSLGAGTLGEAFF
once	TRBV6-4	NA	TRBJ2-3	CASSDSKAATQYF
NA	TRBV5-1	TRBD1	TRBJ2-7	CASKRAGTGFNEQYF
NA	TRBV2	NA	TRBJ1-5	CASTDSNQPQHF
NA	TRBV6-1	NA	TRBJ1-2	CASSEFGAGYTF
once	TRBV5-1	NA	TRBJ2-5	CASSLGLLETQYF
NA	TRBV11-2	TRBD1	TRBJ1-1	CASSLDRGVYNTEAFF
NA	TRBV25-1	NA	TRBJ1-6	CASSQGQVYNSPLHF
NA	TRBV7-2	NA	TRBJ1-2	CASSSSRGSSPYGYTF
NA	TRBV5-1	NA	TRBJ2-2	CASSETTNTGELFF
few	TRBV2	NA	TRBJ2-7	CASGGQAYSYEQYF
once	TRBV5-1	NA	TRBJ1-2	CASSPTENYGYTF
once	TRBV2	TRBD1	TRBJ2-3	CASTGSGGGSTDTQYF
few	TRBV5-1	NA	TRBJ2-7	CASSLATGYYEQYF
NA	TRBV6-6	TRBD1	TRBJ1-2	CASRSGGFYGYTF
NA	TRBV6-6	NA	TRBJ2-3	CASIPPGQDTQYF
NA	TRBV23-1	TRBD1	TRBJ1-2	CASSQWGTGYYGYTF
NA	TRBV5-1	TRBD1	TRBJ1-2	CASSLIPAGGVYGYTF
NA	TRBV7-9	NA	TRBJ1-6	CASSFDPDGSPLHF
few	TRBV7-8	TRBD1	TRBJ1-1	CASSLDDRARNTEAFF
NA	TRBV19	TRBD2	TRBJ2-1	CASGLARFQFF
NA	TRBV5-1	TRBD2	TRBJ2-2	CASSSTSGDTGELFF